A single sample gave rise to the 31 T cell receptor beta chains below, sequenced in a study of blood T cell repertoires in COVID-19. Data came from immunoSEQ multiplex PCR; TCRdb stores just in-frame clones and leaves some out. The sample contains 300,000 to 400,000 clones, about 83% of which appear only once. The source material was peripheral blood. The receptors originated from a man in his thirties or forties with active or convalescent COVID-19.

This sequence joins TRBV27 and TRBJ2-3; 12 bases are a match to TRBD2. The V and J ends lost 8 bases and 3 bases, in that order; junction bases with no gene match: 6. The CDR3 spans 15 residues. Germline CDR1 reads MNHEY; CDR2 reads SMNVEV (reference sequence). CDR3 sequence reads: CASRLGLAGTDTQYF. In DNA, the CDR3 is TGTGCCAGCCGACTCGGACTAGCGGGAACAGATACGCAGTATTTT.

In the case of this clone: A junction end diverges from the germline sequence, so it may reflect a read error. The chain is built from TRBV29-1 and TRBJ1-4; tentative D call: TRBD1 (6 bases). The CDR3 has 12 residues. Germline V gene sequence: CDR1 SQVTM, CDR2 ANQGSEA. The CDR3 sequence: CSVEVWGGGLDF. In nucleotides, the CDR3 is TGCAGCGTTGAAGTTTGGGGGGGCGGTCTCGATTTT.

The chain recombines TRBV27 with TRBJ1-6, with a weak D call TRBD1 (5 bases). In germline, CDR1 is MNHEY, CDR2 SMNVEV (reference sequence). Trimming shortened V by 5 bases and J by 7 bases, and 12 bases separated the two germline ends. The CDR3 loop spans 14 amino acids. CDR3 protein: CASSNRPRNSPLHF. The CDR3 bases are TGTGCCAGCAGTAACAGGCCTCGGAATTCACCCCTCCACTTT.

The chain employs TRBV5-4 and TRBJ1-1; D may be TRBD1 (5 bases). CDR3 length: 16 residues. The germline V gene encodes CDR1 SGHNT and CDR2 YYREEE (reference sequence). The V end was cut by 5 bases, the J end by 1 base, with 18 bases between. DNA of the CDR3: TGTGCCAGCAGTATTGGGGGGACCCTACAGAACACTGAAGCTTTCTTT. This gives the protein CASSIGGTLQNTEAFF.

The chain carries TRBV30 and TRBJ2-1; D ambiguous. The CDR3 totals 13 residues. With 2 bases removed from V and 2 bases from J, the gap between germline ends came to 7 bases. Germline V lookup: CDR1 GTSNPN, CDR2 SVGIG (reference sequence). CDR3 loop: CAWSSSTYNEQFF. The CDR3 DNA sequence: TGTGCCTGGAGTAGTAGTACCTACAATGAGCAGTTCTTC.

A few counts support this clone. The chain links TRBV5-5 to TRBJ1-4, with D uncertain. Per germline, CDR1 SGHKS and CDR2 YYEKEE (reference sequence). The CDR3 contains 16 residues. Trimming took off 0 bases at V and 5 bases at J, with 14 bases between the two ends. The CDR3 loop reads CASSLVFRRGNEKLFF. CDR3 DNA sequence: TGTGCCAGCAGCTTGGTTTTCCGCCGAGGGAATGAAAAACTGTTTTTT.

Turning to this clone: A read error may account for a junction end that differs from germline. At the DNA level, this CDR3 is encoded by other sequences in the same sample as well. This CDR3 reads CASSLSGRPPYNEQFF. CDR3 nucleotide sequence: TGCGCTAGCAGCCTTAGCGGGAGACCCCCCTACAATGAGCAGTTCTTC. The V call is TRBV5-1, the J call TRBJ2-1; TRBD2 aligns across 9 bases. The CDR3 contains 16 residues. Germline CDR1 is SGHRS and CDR2 is YFSETQ.

The CDR3 reads CASSPGQADTEAFF. Here the CDR3 DNA reads TGCGCCAGCAGCCCGGGACAGGCGGACACTGAAGCTTTCTTT. The J gene is TRBJ1-1, the V gene TRBV4-3, with 8 bases that match TRBD1. Looked up from germline, CDR1 is LGHNA and CDR2 is YSLEER. The CDR3 sequence is 14 residues long. After removal of 4 bases from V and 3 bases from J, the junction contained 4 bases not matched to a gene.

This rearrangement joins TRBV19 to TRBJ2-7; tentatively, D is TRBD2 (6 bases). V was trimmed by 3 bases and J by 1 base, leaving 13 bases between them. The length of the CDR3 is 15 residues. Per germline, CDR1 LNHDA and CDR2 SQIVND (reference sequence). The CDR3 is CASSIPQAGSYEQYF. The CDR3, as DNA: TGTGCCAGTAGTATCCCTCAAGCGGGTTCCTACGAGCAGTACTTC.

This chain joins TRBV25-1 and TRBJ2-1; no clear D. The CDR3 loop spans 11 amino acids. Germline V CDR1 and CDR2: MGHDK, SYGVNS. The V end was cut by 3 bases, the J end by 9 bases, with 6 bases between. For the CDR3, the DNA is TGTGCCAGCAGTGACCTTTTTGAGCAGTTCTTC. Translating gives CASSDLFEQFF.

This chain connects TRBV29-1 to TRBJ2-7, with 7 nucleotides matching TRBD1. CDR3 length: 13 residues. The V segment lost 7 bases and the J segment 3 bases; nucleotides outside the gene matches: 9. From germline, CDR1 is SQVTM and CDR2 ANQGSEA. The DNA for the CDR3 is TGCAGCGCTAGGACAGGCGTTGTCTACGAGCAGTACTTC. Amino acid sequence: CSARTGVVYEQYF.

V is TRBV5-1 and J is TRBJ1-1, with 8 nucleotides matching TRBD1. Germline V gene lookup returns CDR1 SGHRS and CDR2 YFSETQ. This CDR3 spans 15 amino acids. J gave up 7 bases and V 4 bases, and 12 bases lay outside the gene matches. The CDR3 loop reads CASSPQGEVWNEAFF. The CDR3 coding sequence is TGCGCCAGCAGCCCACAGGGGGAAGTATGGAATGAAGCTTTCTTT.

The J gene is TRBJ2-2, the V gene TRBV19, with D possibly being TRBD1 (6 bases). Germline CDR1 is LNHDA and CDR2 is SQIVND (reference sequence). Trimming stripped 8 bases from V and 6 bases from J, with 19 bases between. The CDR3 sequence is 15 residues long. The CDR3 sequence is CASEVEQGRPGELFF. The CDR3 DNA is TGTGCCAGTGAGGTCGAACAGGGAAGGCCCGGGGAGCTGTTTTTT.

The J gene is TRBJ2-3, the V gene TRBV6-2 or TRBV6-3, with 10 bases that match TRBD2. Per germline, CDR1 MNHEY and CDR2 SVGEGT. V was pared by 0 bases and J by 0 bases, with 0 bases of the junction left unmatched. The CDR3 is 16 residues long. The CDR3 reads CASSYSTSGSTDTQYF. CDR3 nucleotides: TGTGCCAGCAGTTACTCGACTAGCGGGAGCACAGATACGCAGTATTTT.

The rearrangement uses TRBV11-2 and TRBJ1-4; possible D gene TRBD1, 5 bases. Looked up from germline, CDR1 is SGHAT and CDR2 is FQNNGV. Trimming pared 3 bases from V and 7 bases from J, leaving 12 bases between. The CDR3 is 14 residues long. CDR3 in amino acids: CASSFQGPSEKLFF. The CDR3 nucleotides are TGTGCCAGCAGCTTCCAGGGCCCCAGTGAAAAACTGTTTTTT.

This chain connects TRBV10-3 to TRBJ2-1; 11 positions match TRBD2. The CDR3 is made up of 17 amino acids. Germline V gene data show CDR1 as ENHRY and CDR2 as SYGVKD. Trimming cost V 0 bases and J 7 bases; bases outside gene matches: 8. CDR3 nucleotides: TGTGCCATCAGTGAGTCGCCCGGACTAGCGGGCGAGAATGAGCAGTTCTTC. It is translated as CAISESPGLAGENEQFF.

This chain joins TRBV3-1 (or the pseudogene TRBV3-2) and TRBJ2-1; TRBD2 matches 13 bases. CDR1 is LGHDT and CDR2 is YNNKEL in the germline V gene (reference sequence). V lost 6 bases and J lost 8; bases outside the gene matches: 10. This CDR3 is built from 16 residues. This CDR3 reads CASSDRGLAGAHEQFF. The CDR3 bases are TGTGCCAGCAGTGATCGCGGACTAGCGGGAGCCCATGAGCAGTTCTTC.

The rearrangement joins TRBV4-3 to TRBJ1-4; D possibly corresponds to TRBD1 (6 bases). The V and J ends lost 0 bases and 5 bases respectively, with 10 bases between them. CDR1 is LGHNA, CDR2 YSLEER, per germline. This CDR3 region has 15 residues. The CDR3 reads CASSQDQGTNEKLFF. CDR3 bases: TGCGCCAGCAGCCAAGACCAGGGGACGAATGAAAAACTGTTTTTT.

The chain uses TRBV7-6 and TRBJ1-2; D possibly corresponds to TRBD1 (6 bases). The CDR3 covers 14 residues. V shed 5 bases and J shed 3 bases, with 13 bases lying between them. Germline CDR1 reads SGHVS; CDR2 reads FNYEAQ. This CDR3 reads CASSPDRAYYGYTF. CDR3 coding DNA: TGTGCCAGCAGCCCGGACAGAGCCTACTATGGCTACACCTTC.

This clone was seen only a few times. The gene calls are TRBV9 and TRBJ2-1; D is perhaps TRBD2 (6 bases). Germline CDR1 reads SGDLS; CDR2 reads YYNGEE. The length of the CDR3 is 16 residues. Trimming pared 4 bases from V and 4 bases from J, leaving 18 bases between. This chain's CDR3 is CASSPAGNLLYNEQFF. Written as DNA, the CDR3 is TGTGCCAGCAGCCCTGCGGGGAACCTTCTGTACAATGAGCAGTTCTTC.

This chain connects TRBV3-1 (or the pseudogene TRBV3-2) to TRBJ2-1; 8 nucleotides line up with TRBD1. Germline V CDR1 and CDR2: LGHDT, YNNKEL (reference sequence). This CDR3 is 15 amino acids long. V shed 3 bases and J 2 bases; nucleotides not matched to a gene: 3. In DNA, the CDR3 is TGTGCCAGCAGCCAGGCAGGGGGCGCCTACAATGAGCAGTTCTTC. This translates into CASSQAGGAYNEQFF.

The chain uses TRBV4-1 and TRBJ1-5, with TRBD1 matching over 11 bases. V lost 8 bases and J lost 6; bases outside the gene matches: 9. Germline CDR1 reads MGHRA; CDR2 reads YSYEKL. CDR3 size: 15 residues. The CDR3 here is CASSIGQGAGQPQHF. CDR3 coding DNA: TGCGCCAGCTCGATCGGACAGGGGGCAGGTCAGCCCCAGCATTTT.

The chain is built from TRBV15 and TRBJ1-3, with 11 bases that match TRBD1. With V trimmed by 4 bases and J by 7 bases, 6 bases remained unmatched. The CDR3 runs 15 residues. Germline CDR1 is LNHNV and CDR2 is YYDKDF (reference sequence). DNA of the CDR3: TGTGCCACCAGCACTCCCGGACAGGGGGCCAACACCATATATTTT. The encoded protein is CATSTPGQGANTIYF.

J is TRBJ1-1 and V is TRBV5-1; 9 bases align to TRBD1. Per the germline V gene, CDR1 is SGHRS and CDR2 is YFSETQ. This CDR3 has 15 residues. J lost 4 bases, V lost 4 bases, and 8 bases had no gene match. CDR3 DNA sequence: TGCGCCAGCAGCCCAGGGACAGGGTCGGTCACTGAAGCTTTCTTT. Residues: CASSPGTGSVTEAFF.

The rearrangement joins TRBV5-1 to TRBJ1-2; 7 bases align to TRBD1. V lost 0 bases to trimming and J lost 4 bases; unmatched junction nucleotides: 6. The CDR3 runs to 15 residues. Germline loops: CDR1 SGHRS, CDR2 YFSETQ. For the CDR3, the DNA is TGCGCCAGCAGCTTGGGTGAAGGGGGCGGCTATGGCTACACCTTC. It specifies CASSLGEGGGYGYTF.

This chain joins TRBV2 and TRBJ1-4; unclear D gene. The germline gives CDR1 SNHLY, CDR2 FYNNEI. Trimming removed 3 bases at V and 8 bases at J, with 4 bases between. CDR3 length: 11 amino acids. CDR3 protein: CASSDAEKLFF. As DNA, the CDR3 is TGTGCCAGCAGTGATGCGGAAAAACTGTTTTTT.

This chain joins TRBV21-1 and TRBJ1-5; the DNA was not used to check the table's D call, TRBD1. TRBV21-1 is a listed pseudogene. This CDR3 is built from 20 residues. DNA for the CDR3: TGTGCCAGCAGCTCCTTCGGACAGGGAGGGAGGATGTACAGCAATCAGCCCCAGCATTTT. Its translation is CASSSFGQGGRMYSNQPQHF.

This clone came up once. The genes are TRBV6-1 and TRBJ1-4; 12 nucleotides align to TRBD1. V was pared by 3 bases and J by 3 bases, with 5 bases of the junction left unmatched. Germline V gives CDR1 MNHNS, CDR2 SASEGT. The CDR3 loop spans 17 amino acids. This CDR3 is CASSDPGQGASNEKLFF. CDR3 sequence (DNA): TGTGCCAGCAGTGATCCGGGACAGGGGGCCTCTAATGAAAAACTGTTTTTT.

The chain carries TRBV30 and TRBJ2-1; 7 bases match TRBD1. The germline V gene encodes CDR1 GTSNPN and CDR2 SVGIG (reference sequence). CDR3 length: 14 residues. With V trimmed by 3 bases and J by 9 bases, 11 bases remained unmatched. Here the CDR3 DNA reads TGTGCCTGGAGCCGGGCGCAGGGGGTGGGTGAGCAGTTCTTC. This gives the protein CAWSRAQGVGEQFF.

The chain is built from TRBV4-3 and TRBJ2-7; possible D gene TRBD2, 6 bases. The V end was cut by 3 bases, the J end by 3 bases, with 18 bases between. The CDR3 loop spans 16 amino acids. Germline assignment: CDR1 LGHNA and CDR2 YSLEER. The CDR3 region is CASSQNPSAEGYEQYF. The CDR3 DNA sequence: TGCGCCAGCAGCCAGAACCCATCGGCGGAGGGCTACGAGCAGTACTTC.

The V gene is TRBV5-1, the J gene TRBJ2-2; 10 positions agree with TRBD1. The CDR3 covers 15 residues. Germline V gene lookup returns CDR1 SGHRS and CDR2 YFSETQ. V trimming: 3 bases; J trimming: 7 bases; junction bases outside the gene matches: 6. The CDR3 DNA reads TGCGCCAGCAGCTCCGGGACAGGGGCGGTCGGGGAGCTGTTTTTT. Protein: CASSSGTGAVGELFF.